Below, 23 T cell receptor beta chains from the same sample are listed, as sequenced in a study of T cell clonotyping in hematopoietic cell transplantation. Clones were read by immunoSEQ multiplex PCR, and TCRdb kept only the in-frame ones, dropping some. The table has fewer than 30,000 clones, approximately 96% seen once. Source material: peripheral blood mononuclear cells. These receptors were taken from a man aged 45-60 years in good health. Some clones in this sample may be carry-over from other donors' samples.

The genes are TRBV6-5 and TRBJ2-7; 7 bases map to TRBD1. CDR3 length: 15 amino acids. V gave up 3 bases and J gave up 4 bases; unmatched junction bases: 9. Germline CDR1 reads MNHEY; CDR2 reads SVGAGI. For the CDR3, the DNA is TGTGCCAGCAGTTATCAACCCGGGACAGATTACGAGCAGTACTTC. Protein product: CASSYQPGTDYEQYF.

DNA of the CDR3: TGTGCCTGGAGTAACCCACGGGGGCCCCAGCATTTT. It encodes CAWSNPRGPQHF. This rearrangement joins TRBV30 to TRBJ1-5; D gene ambiguous. Germline V gene lookup returns CDR1 GTSNPN and CDR2 SVGIG (reference sequence). CDR3 length: 12 amino acids. Trimming took 2 bases from V and 9 from J, leaving 11 bases between them.

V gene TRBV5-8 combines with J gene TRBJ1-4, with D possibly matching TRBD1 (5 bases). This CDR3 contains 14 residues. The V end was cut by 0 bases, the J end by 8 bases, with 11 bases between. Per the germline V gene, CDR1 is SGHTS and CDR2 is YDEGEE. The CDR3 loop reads CASSLGGVAEKLFF. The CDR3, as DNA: TGTGCCAGCAGCTTGGGAGGGGTGGCAGAAAAACTGTTTTTT.

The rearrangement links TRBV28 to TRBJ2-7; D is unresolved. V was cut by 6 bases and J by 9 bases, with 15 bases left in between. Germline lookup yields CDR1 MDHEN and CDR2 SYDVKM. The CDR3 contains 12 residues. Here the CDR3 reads CASSLTRARQYF. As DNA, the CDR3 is TGTGCCAGCAGCCTCACACGTGCTAGGCAGTACTTC.

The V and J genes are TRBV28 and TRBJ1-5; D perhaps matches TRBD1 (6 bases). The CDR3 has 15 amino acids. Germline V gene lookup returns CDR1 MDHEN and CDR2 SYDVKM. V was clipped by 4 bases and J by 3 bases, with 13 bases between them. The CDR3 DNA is TGTGCCAGCAGTTATAAGGGGGGTCCCAATCAGCCCCAGCATTTT. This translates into CASSYKGGPNQPQHF.

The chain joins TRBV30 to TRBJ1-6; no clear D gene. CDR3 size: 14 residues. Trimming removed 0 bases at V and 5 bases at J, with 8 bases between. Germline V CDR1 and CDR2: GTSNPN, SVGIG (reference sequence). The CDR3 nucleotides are TGTGCCTGGAGTGTACGGAGGGATAATTCACCCCTCCACTTT. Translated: CAWSVRRDNSPLHF.

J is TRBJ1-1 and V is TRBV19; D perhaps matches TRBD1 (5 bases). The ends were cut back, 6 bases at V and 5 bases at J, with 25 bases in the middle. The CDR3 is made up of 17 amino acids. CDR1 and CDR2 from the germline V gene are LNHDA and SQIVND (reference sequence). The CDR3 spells CASRTIWDATNRTEAFF. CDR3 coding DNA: TGTGCCAGTAGAACAATCTGGGACGCAACAAATCGGACTGAAGCTTTCTTT.

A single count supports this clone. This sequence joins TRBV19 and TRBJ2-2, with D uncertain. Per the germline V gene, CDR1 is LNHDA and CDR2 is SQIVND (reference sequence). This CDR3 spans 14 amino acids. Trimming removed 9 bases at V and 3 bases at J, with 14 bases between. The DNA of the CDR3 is TGTGCCAGCCGGATCCCCTCGCACACCGGGGAGCTGTTTTTT. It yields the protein CASRIPSHTGELFF.

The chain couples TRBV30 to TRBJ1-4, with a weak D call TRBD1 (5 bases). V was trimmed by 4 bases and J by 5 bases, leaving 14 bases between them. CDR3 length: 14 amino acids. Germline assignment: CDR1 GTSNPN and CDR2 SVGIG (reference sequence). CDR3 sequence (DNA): TGTGCCTGGAAATGGGGGGGGTTGAATGAAAAACTGTTTTTT. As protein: CAWKWGGLNEKLFF. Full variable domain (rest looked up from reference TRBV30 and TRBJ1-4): SQTIHQWPATLVQPVGSPLSLECTVEGTSNPNLYWYRQAAGRGLQLLFYSVGIGQISSEVPQNLSASRPQDRQFILSSKKLLLSDSGFYLCAWKWGGLNEKLFFGSGTQLSVL.

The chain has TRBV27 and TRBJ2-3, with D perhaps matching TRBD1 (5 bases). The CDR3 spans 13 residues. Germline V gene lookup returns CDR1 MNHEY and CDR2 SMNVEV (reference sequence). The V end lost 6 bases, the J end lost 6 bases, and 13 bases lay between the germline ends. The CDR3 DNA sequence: TGTGCCAGCAGGTTGCTGGGGCCGGATACGCAGTATTTT. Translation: CASRLLGPDTQYF.

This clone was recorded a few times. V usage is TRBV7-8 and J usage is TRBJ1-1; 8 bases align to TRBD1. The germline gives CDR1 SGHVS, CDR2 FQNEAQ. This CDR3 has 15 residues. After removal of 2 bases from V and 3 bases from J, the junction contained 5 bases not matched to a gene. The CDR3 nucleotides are TGTGCCAGCAGCTTACAGGGGGCTAAAGACACTGAAGCTTTCTTT. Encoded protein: CASSLQGAKDTEAFF.

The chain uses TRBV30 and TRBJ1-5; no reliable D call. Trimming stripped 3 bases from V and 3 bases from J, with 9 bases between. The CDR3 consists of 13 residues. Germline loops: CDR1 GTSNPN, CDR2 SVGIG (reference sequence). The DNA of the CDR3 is TGTGCCTGGAGCGGAGGCTTCAATCAGCCCCAGCATTTT. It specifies CAWSGGFNQPQHF.

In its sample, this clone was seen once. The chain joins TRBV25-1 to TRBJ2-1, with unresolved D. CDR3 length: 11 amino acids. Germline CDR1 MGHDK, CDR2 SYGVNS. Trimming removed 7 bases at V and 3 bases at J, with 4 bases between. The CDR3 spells CASTGYNEQFF. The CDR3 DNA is TGTGCCAGCACCGGCTACAATGAGCAGTTCTTC.

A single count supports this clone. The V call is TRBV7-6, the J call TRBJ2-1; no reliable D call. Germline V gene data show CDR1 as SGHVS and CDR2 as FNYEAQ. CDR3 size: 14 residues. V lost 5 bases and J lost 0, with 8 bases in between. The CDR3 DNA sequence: TGTGCCAGCAGCCCGACTGGCTCCTACAATGAGCAGTTCTTC. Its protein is CASSPTGSYNEQFF. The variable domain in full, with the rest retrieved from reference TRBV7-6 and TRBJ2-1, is GAGVSQSPRYKVTKRGQDVALRCDPISGHVSLYWYRQALGQGPEFLTYFNYEAQQDKSGLPNDRFSAERPEGSISTLTIQRTEQRDSAMYRCASSPTGSYNEQFFGPGTRLTVL.

For the CDR3, the DNA is TGTGCTAGTGGCCCTGGACAGGGGGACACAGATACGCAGTATTTT. Amino acid sequence: CASGPGQGDTDTQYF. This chain links TRBV12-5 with TRBJ2-3; 10 positions agree with TRBD1. The CDR3 spans 15 residues. The germline gives CDR1 LGHNT, CDR2 FRNRAP. Trimming at V came to 6 bases and at J to 2 bases, leaving 5 bases not matched to a gene.

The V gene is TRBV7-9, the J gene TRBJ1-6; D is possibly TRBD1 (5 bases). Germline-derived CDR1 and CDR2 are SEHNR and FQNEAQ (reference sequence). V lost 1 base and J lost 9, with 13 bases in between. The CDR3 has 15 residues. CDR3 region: CASSLVGGSGSPLHF. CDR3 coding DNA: TGTGCCAGCAGCTTAGTCGGGGGTTCGGGTTCACCCCTCCACTTT.

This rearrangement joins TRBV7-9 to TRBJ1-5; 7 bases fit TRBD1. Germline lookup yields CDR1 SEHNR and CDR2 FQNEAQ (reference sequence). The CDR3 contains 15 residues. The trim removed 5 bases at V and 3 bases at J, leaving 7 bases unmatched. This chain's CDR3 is CASSPTGANNQPQHF. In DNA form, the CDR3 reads TGTGCCAGCAGCCCCACAGGGGCCAACAATCAGCCCCAGCATTTT.

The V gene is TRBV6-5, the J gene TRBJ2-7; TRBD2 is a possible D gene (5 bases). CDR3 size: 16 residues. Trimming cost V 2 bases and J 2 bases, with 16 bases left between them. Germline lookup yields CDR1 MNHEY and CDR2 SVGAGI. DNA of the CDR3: TGTGCCAGCAGTTACCCGACGGACTCTCCTACCTACGAGCAGTACTTC. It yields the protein CASSYPTDSPTYEQYF.

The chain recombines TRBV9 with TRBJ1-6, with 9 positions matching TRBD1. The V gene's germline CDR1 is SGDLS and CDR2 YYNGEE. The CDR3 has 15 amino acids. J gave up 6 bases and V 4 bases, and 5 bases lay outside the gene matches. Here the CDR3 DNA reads TGTGCCAGCAGCTTGAGGACAGGGGCTAATTCACCCCTCCACTTT. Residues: CASSLRTGANSPLHF.

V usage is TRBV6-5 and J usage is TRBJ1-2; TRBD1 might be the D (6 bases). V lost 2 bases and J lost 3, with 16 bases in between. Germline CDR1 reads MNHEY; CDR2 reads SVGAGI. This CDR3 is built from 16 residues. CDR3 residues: CASSYQSGTTYYGYTF. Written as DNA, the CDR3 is TGTGCCAGCAGTTACCAATCCGGGACAACGTACTATGGCTACACCTTC.

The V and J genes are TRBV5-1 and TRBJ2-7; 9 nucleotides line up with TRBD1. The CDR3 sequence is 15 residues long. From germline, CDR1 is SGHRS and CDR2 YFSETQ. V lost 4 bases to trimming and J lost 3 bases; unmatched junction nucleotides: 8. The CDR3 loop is CASSVPGQGIYEQYF. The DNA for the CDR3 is TGCGCCAGCAGCGTACCGGGACAGGGCATCTACGAGCAGTACTTC.

CDR3 nucleotides: TGCGCCAGCAGCCAAACGAGGGGGACAGACACCGGGGAGCTGTTTTTT. Protein sequence: CASSQTRGTDTGELFF. The chain links TRBV4-3 to TRBJ2-2, with 7 bases matching TRBD1. CDR3 length equals 16 residues. Trimming at V came to 2 bases and at J to 3 bases, leaving 6 bases not matched to a gene. The germline V gene encodes CDR1 LGHNA and CDR2 YSLEER.

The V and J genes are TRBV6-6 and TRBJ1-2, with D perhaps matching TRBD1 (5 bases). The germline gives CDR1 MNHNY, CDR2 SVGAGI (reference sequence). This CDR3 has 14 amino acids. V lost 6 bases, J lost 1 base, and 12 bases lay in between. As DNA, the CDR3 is TGTGCCAGCAGCCAAGGCAGGGATAACTATGGCTACACCTTC. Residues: CASSQGRDNYGYTF.